These 15 T cell receptor beta chains share one sample of origin, sequenced in a study of cytomegalovirus exposure and HLA in healthy donors. The primer mix had 60 Vbeta and 13 Jbeta primers. Sequencing was performed with immunoSEQ multiplex PCR; in TCRdb, only in-frame clones are kept and a portion is missing. The sample shows 150,000 to 200,000 clones, about 70% of them seen only once. Input material: PBMCs. These receptors came from a woman aged 18-29 years in good health and CMV-seropositive.

This clone was recorded once. This chain uses TRBV19 with TRBJ2-7, with 8 bases that match TRBD1. The J segment lost 2 bases and the V segment lost 6 bases, leaving 6 bases of the junction unmatched. Germline CDR1 is LNHDA and CDR2 is SQIVND (reference sequence). CDR3 length: 14 residues. In nucleotides, the CDR3 is TGTGCCAGTAGCTCCGGGACAGGACCCTACGAGCAGTACTTC. Its translation is CASSSGTGPYEQYF.

The V and J genes are TRBV18 and TRBJ1-1; 7 bases agree with TRBD1. V lost 3 bases to trimming and J lost 4 bases; unmatched junction nucleotides: 5. This CDR3 contains 14 residues. The V gene's germline CDR1 is KGHSH and CDR2 LQKENI. DNA for the CDR3: TGTGCCAGCTCACCCCCCCAGGGGGGCACTGAAGCTTTCTTT. The encoded protein is CASSPPQGGTEAFF.

This sequence joins TRBV7-9 and TRBJ2-3; 7 nucleotides line up with TRBD2. This CDR3 is 15 amino acids long. CDR1 and CDR2 from the germline V gene are SEHNR and FQNEAQ (reference sequence). Trimming removed 0 bases from V and 5 bases from J; junction bases left unmatched: 5. DNA for the CDR3: TGTGCCAGCAGCTTAGCTGGCGGGAGAGGAGATACGCAGTATTTT. Translating gives CASSLAGGRGDTQYF.

The CDR3 region is CASSPSWWSLTPSGANVLTF. The CDR3 nucleotides read TGTGCCAGCAGTCCCAGTTGGTGGAGCCTAACCCCCTCTGGGGCCAACGTCCTGACTTTC. V gene TRBV28 combines with J gene TRBJ2-6; D ambiguous. Germline CDR1 is MDHEN and CDR2 is SYDVKM. Trimming removed 5 bases at V and 0 bases at J, with 23 bases between. The CDR3 loop spans 20 amino acids. Looking up the rest from reference TRBV28 and TRBJ2-6 gives the full variable domain: DVKVTQSSRYLVKRTGEKVFLECVQDMDHENMFWYRQDPGLGLRLIYFSYDVKMKEKGDIPEGYSVSREKKERFSLILESASTNQTSMYLCASSPSWWSLTPSGANVLTFGAGSRLTVL.

CDR3 sequence reads: CASSSGTGSVGGELFF. Written as DNA, the CDR3 is TGTGCCAGCAGCTCAGGGACAGGGAGTGTAGGCGGGGAGCTGTTTTTT. The chain links TRBV7-9 to TRBJ2-2; 9 bases are a match to TRBD1. This CDR3 has 16 residues. Germline V CDR1 and CDR2: SEHNR, FQNEAQ (reference sequence). The trim removed 4 bases at V and 7 bases at J, leaving 10 bases unmatched.

V usage is TRBV5-1 and J usage is TRBJ2-7, with D uncertain. Germline V CDR1 and CDR2: SGHRS, YFSETQ. With 1 base removed from V and 1 base from J, the gap between germline ends came to 18 bases. This CDR3 is built from 17 residues. The CDR3 region is CASSLSFRPDPSYEQYF. The CDR3 region has the DNA TGCGCCAGCAGCTTGAGCTTCAGGCCAGACCCATCCTACGAGCAGTACTTC.

The V gene is TRBV6-5, the J gene TRBJ2-1, with D possibly being TRBD2 (5 bases). Germline V lookup: CDR1 MNHEY, CDR2 SVGAGI. The CDR3 spans 13 residues. Deletions cut 7 bases from V and 6 bases from J, with 13 bases between. The DNA of the CDR3 is TGTGCCAGCATGCGCCTAGCAGTCAATGAGCAGTTCTTC. It codes for CASMRLAVNEQFF.

The chain joins TRBV10-3 to TRBJ2-2; D possibly corresponds to TRBD1 (5 bases). This CDR3 has 15 residues. Looked up from germline, CDR1 is ENHRY and CDR2 is SYGVKD. Deletions cut 3 bases from V and 7 bases from J, with 15 bases between. The CDR3 sequence: CAISDRWGDGGELFF. The CDR3 DNA reads TGTGCCATCAGTGATAGATGGGGCGATGGCGGGGAGCTGTTTTTT.

The chain is built from TRBV11-3 and TRBJ2-7; 7 nucleotides line up with TRBD1. Germline V gives CDR1 SGHNT, CDR2 YENEEA. The CDR3 length is 15 residues. After removal of 5 bases from V and 5 bases from J, the junction contained 12 bases not matched to a gene. This chain's CDR3 is CASSDPEQGINEQYF. CDR3 DNA sequence: TGTGCCAGCAGCGACCCGGAACAGGGGATAAACGAGCAGTACTTC.

The genes are TRBV27 and TRBJ1-2, with D tentatively TRBD1 (6 bases). V lost 3 bases, J lost 4 bases, and 9 bases lay in between. The CDR3 is 13 amino acids. Germline V gene sequence: CDR1 MNHEY, CDR2 SMNVEV (reference sequence). Here the CDR3 DNA reads TGTGCCAGCAGTTTCAACAGGGCCTATGGCTACACCTTC. Protein: CASSFNRAYGYTF.

This clone showed up just a few times. This chain connects TRBV13 to TRBJ2-1; no definite D call. The CDR3 is 17 residues long. Trimming took 1 base from V and 0 from J, leaving 13 bases between them. The germline V gene has CDR1 PRHDT and CDR2 FYEKMQ (reference sequence). This chain's CDR3 is CASSLVRGSSSYNEQFF. CDR3 DNA sequence: TGTGCCAGCAGCTTAGTTCGCGGCTCGAGCTCCTACAATGAGCAGTTCTTC. The entire variable domain, with the rest obtained from reference TRBV13 and TRBJ2-1, is as follows: AAGVIQSPRHLIKEKRETATLKCYPIPRHDTVYWYQQGPGQDPQFLISFYEKMQSDKGSIPDRFSAQQFSDYHSELNMSSLELGDSALYFCASSLVRGSSSYNEQFFGPGTRLTVL.

This clone was observed a single time. V usage is TRBV9 and J usage is TRBJ2-7, with TRBD2 matching 8 bases. The CDR3 is made up of 14 amino acids. Losses at the gene ends were 1 base for V and 6 bases for J; bases not matched to a gene: 6. Germline V gene data show CDR1 as SGDLS and CDR2 as YYNGEE. For the CDR3, the DNA is TGTGCCAGCAGCGTAATACGGGAGGGCGGCGAGCAGTACTTC. As protein: CASSVIREGGEQYF.

This rearrangement joins TRBV7-3 to TRBJ2-2; 9 bases are shared with TRBD1. J lost 4 bases, V lost 4 bases, and 4 bases had no gene match. This CDR3 spans 15 amino acids. Germline assignment: CDR1 SGHTA and CDR2 FQGTGA. CDR3 coding DNA: TGTGCCAGCAGCTGGGGACAGGGTGGCACCGGGGAGCTGTTTTTT. This codes for CASSWGQGGTGELFF.

This clone has a single count. This chain joins TRBV29-1 and TRBJ2-3; weak D call: TRBD1 (6 bases). The V gene's germline CDR1 is SQVTM and CDR2 ANQGSEA. The CDR3 consists of 17 residues. The ends were cut back, 7 bases at V and 2 bases at J, with 25 bases in the middle. As DNA, the CDR3 is TGCAGCGGGGATTTATTGGGGGCCATACACTACACAGATACGCAGTATTTT. Translated: CSGDLLGAIHYTDTQYF.

This chain links TRBV6-1 with TRBJ1-2; D is perhaps TRBD1 (6 bases). V dropped 6 bases and J dropped 8 bases, with 22 bases sitting between them. The CDR3 length is 15 residues. CDR1 and CDR2 from the germline V gene are MNHNS and SASEGT. The CDR3 DNA reads TGTGCCAGCAGAGGGGGTGGGCAGGGCCAGAGAGGCTACACCTTC. This codes for CASRGGGQGQRGYTF.